One sample yielded the 12 T cell receptor beta chains listed below, sequenced in a study of blood T cell repertoires in COVID-19. The protocol was immunoSEQ multiplex PCR, while the TCRdb copy is restricted to in-frame clones and leaves out a portion. The table shows approximately 270,000 clones, with nearly 90% occurring only once. Sequenced: peripheral blood. These receptors originate from a man between 18 and 35 years old with active or convalescent COVID-19.

The genes are TRBV18 and TRBJ1-5; D is ambiguous. CDR3 size: 16 residues. Germline assignment: CDR1 KGHSH and CDR2 LQKENI. V lost 4 bases and J lost 7, with 20 bases in between. The CDR3 DNA follows: TGTGCCAGCTCACTCGAGGAGGGCACGAAATGGCAGCCCCAGCATTTT. Translating gives CASSLEEGTKWQPQHF.

This chain links TRBV7-6 with TRBJ2-7; tentative D call: TRBD1 (6 bases). The CDR3 sequence is 13 residues long. CDR1 is SGHVS, CDR2 FNYEAQ, per germline. V was trimmed by 5 bases and J by 4 bases, leaving 12 bases between them. The chain's CDR3 is CASSQPQGYEQYF. In DNA, the CDR3 is TGTGCCAGCAGCCAACCGCAGGGGTACGAGCAGTACTTC.

This sequence joins TRBV19 and TRBJ2-2; D possibly corresponds to TRBD1 (6 bases). Trimming pared 5 bases from V and 5 bases from J, leaving 18 bases between. Germline V gives CDR1 LNHDA, CDR2 SQIVND (reference sequence). The length of the CDR3 is 16 residues. The CDR3 is CASSLVQGFGTGELFF. The CDR3 DNA follows: TGTGCCAGTAGTCTCGTGCAGGGGTTTGGTACCGGGGAGCTGTTTTTT.

The gene calls are TRBV4-1 and TRBJ1-3, with 7 positions matching TRBD1. This CDR3 contains 16 residues. The germline CDR1 and CDR2 sequences are MGHRA and YSYEKL. The junction had 6 bases not matched to a gene; V was cut back by 4 bases and J by 0 bases. CDR3 sequence (DNA): TGCGCCAGCAGCCTTTCGGACAGGCTCTCTGGAAACACCATATATTTT. Encoded protein: CASSLSDRLSGNTIYF.

This clone was picked up one time. The chain couples TRBV7-9 to TRBJ1-2, with a possible D match to TRBD1 (5 bases). The CDR3 runs 17 residues. Trimming removed 8 bases from V and 2 bases from J, with 24 bases in between. CDR1 and CDR2 from the germline V gene are SEHNR and FQNEAQ (reference sequence). DNA of the CDR3: TGTGCCAGCGAGGAGAGGTATTGGGGGACTCAAAACTATGGCTACACCTTC. Its translation is CASEERYWGTQNYGYTF.

In DNA, the CDR3 is TGTGCCAGCAGTGACACAGGGTCGGGGAATTCACCCCTCCACTTT. Protein sequence: CASSDTGSGNSPLHF. The rearrangement joins TRBV2 to TRBJ1-6; TRBD1 might be the D (6 bases). V gave up 3 bases and J gave up 7 bases, with 13 bases separating them. This CDR3 is built from 15 residues. The germline V gene encodes CDR1 SNHLY and CDR2 FYNNEI.

This rearrangement joins TRBV7-3 to TRBJ1-3; 7 nucleotides align to TRBD1. Germline CDR1 reads SGHTA; CDR2 reads FQGTGA. CDR3 length: 18 amino acids. Unmatched junction bases numbered 8, after V lost 0 bases and J lost 0 bases. CDR3 bases: TGTGCCAGCAGCTTAACTGGTGGACAGGCCTTCTCTGGAAACACCATATATTTT. Translation: CASSLTGGQAFSGNTIYF. Filled out from reference TRBV7-3 and TRBJ1-3, the complete variable domain reads GAGVSQTPSNKVTEKGKYVELRCDPISGHTALYWYRQSLGQGPEFLIYFQGTGAADDSGLPNDRFFAVRPEGSVSTLKIQRTERGDSAVYLCASSLTGGQAFSGNTIYFGEGSWLTVV.

The genes are TRBV29-1 and TRBJ2-7; 9 positions agree with TRBD1. This CDR3 has 11 residues. Looked up from germline, CDR1 is SQVTM and CDR2 is ANQGSEA. The V and J ends lost 5 bases and 11 bases, in that order; junction bases with no gene match: 7. Here the CDR3 DNA reads TGCAGCGTTTACTCGGGGACAGGGAAGTACTTC. It translates to CSVYSGTGKYF.

V and J are TRBV11-2 and TRBJ2-7; weak D call: TRBD2 (6 bases). Looked up from germline, CDR1 is SGHAT and CDR2 is FQNNGV. The CDR3 is 15 residues long. V was clipped by 5 bases and J by 6 bases, with 20 bases between them. The CDR3 region has the DNA TGTGCCAGCAGCACATCCGTGCGGTGGGGGGTCGAGCAGTACTTC. Its protein product is CASSTSVRWGVEQYF.

The chain employs TRBV7-6 and TRBJ2-7, with D perhaps TRBD1 (7 bases). The V end lost 5 bases, the J end lost 3 bases, and 17 bases lay between the germline ends. The V gene's germline CDR1 is SGHVS and CDR2 FNYEAQ. This CDR3 comprises 15 residues. CDR3: CASSPRGGGHYEQYF. The CDR3 DNA follows: TGTGCCAGCAGCCCACGCGGAGGGGGCCACTACGAGCAGTACTTC.

This chain joins TRBV12-3 or TRBV12-4 and TRBJ1-2, with TRBD1 matching over 7 bases. This CDR3 is built from 13 residues. V was pared by 6 bases and J by 3 bases, with 4 bases of the junction left unmatched. CDR3 region: CASRNTGDYGYTF. The CDR3 DNA reads as TGTGCCAGCAGAAATACAGGGGACTATGGCTACACCTTC.

For this clone: Distinct nucleotide sequences in the sample also encode this CDR3. The V and J genes are TRBV2 and TRBJ2-3; 7 nucleotides line up with TRBD2. Germline V gives CDR1 SNHLY, CDR2 FYNNEI. V gave up 2 bases and J gave up 0 bases; unmatched junction bases: 2. This CDR3 comprises 15 residues. The CDR3 loop reads CASSEQRGSTDTQYF. CDR3 in DNA: TGTGCCAGCAGTGAACAGCGGGGTAGCACAGATACGCAGTATTTT.